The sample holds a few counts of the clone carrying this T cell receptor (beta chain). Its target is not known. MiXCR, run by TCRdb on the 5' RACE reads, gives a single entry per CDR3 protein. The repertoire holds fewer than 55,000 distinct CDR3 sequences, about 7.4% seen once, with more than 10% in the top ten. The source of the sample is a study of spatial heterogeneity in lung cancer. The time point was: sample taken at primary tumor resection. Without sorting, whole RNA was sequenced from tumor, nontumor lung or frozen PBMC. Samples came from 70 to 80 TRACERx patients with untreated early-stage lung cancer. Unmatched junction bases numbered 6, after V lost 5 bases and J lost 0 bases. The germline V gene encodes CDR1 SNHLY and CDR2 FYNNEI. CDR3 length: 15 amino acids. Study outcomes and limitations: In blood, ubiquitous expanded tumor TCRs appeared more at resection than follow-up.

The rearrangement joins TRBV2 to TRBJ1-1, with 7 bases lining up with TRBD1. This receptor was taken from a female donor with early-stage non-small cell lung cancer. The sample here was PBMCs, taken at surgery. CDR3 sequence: CASSTRDSMNTEAFF. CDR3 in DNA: TGTGCCAGCAGTACCCGGGACAGTATGAACACTGAAGCTTTCTTT.